The clone carrying this T cell receptor (beta chain) was counted between two and nine times. Antigen specificity is unknown. This sample stems from a study of Graves' ophthalmopathy and Graves' hyperthyroidism. Whole-study results and caveats: Ophthalmopathy progression predictions by the model showed 72.22% specificity and approximately 67% sensitivity.

V lost 5 bases to trimming and J lost 5 bases; unmatched junction nucleotides: 5. The CDR3 is made up of 14 amino acids. Thyroid ultrasound, orbital computed tomography, TRAb, serum thyroxine and clinical symptoms formed the basis of diagnosis. RNA transcripts were the source from which TCR beta CDR3 regions were amplified. RT-PCR was first run with HTBI primers, then multiplex PCR in a second round. TCRdb passed the multiplex PCR reads through MiXCR, listing each CDR3 protein once. The profile shows some 240,000 distinct CDR3 sequences, 45% of them singletons. The sample consisted of peripheral blood. The sequence came from an adult man with Graves' ophthalmopathy. V usage is TRBV12-3 or TRBV12-4 and J usage is TRBJ2-2, with 7 bases lining up with TRBD1. Here the CDR3 reads CASSQGTVTGELFF. CDR3 nucleotide sequence: TGTGCCAGCAGTCAAGGGACAGTGACCGGGGAGCTGTTTTTT.